This T cell receptor beta chain is drawn from a study of blood T cell repertoires in COVID-19. About the study: PBMCs, B-cell-depleted T cells, or T cells provided the cDNA or gDNA that made up the material.

Original processing methods: Reference gene primer amplification gave estimated nucleated cell counts. This table comes from immunoSEQ multiplex PCR, and its TCRdb copy is limited to in-frame clones, with some not included. That table furnishes V, J and clone size, whereas the DNA furnished D and trimming. The table has about 46,000 clones, more than 85% seen once. Researchers sorted participants into cohorts using their self-reported clinical history. This CDR3 is built from 19 residues. J gave up 6 bases and V 5 bases, and 17 bases lay outside the gene matches. Germline assignment: CDR1 KGHSH and CDR2 LQKENI.

Sequencing used PBMCs or T cells enriched from blood (not recorded which). The gene calls are TRBV18 and TRBJ1-6, with 9 positions matching TRBD1. The source of this sequence is a woman between 50 and 59 years old who had recovered from COVID-19. This CDR3 reads CASSSSTTGQGFINSPLHF. The CDR3 DNA is TGTGCCAGCTCATCATCAACAACGGGACAGGGATTTATTAATTCACCCCTCCACTTT.